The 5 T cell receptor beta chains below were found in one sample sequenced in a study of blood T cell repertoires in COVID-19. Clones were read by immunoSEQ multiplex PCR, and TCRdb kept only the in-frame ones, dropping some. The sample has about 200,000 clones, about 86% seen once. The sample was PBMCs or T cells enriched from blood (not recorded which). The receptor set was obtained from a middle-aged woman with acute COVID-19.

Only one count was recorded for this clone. For the CDR3, the DNA is TGTGCCAGCAGACAGGGTACTGGAAACACCATATATTTT. Amino acids: CASRQGTGNTIYF. This chain links TRBV6-5 with TRBJ1-3; tentative D call: TRBD1 (6 bases). V shed 6 bases and J shed 2 bases, with 8 bases lying between them. In germline, CDR1 is MNHEY, CDR2 SVGAGI. The CDR3 has 13 amino acids.

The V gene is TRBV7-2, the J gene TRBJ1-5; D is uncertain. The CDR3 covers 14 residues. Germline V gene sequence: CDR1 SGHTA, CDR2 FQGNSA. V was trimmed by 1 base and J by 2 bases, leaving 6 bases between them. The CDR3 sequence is CASSLVGGNQPQHF. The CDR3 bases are TGTGCCAGCAGCTTAGTTGGAGGCAATCAGCCCCAGCATTTT.

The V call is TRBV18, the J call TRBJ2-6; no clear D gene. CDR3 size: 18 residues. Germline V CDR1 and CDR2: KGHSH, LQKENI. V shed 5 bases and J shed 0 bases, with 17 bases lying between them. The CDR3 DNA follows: TGTGCCAGCTCAGCCCTCGACCCGGGTGGCTCTGGGGCCAACGTCCTGACTTTC. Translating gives CASSALDPGGSGANVLTF.

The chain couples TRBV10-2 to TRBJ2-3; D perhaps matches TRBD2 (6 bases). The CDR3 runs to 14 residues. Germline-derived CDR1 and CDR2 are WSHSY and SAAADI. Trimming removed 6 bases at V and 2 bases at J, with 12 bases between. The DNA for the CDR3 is TGCGCCAGCAGCTTAGCGGACCTCACAGATACGCAGTATTTT. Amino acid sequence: CASSLADLTDTQYF.

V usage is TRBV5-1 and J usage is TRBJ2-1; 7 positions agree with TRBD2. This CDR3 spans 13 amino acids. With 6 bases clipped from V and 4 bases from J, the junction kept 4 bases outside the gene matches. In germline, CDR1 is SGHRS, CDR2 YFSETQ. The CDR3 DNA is TGCGCCAGCACCACCGGGGGGTACAATGAGCAGTTCTTC. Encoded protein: CASTTGGYNEQFF.